Listed below are T cell receptor beta chains from one sample, sequenced in a study of regulatory T cells in long-lasting Graves disease. Each CDR3 protein gets one entry after TCRdb re-called the multiplex PCR reads with MiXCR. The profile shows around 400,000 distinct CDR3 sequences, roughly 16% of them singletons. The source material was peripheral blood mononuclear cells (PBMCs), sampled at new diagnosis, from a patient treated with antithyroid drugs. These receptors all come from a female donor with Graves disease. The CDR3 runs from the conserved cysteine through the conserved F or W. Fields, in order: D gene, V gene, J gene, clone size, CDR3 DNA, CDR3 protein. D genes are given only for firm matches. Size is omitted from some rows. Given values are once, few, many or a class for expanded clones.

>-|TRBV18|TRBJ1-3|few
TGTGCCAGCTCACCACCGGGGGCTGGAAACACCATATATTTT
CASSPPGAGNTIYF
>TRBD1|TRBV19|TRBJ1-2|few
TGTGCCAGTAGTATGGAGGGACAGGGGAACTATGGCTACACCTTC
CASSMEGQGNYGYTF
>TRBD1|TRBV6-1|TRBJ2-5|many
TGTGCCAGTGGGCGGACAGGGCCACAAGAGACCCAGTACTTC
CASGRTGPQETQYF
>-|TRBV12-3/TRBV12-4|TRBJ1-2|-
TGTGCCAGCAGTTTATCGGCTTACGGCTATGGCTACACCTTC
CASSLSAYGYGYTF
>TRBD1|TRBV12-3/TRBV12-4|TRBJ2-7|few
TGTGCCAGCAGTTGGGGACAGGACTTCCCCCACGAGCAGTACTTC
CASSWGQDFPHEQYF
>-|TRBV6-6|TRBJ1-1|-
TGTGCCAGCAGTTACTCGACTAGGGGAGCTGAAGCTTTCTTT
CASSYSTRGAEAFF
>-|TRBV9|TRBJ2-1|many
TGTGCCAGCAGCGTAGACAGGGCGGGAAGGGATGAGCAGTTCTTC
CASSVDRAGRDEQFF
>-|TRBV11-2|TRBJ1-6|many
TGTGCCAGCAGCCGCGTAACAGGCCTTAATTCACCCCTCCACTTT
CASSRVTGLNSPLHF
>-|TRBV5-5|TRBJ2-5|many
TGTGCCAGCAGCTTGGGTACAGGCGCGTCAGAGACCCAGTACTTC
CASSLGTGASETQYF
>-|TRBV29-1|TRBJ2-3|many
TGCAGCGTTAACGCGGACGGGGGAGATACGCAGTATTTT
CSVNADGGDTQYF
>-|TRBV12-3/TRBV12-4|TRBJ1-1|many
TGTGCCAGCGGGGGGCCCGGTTACACTGAAGCTTTCTTT
CASGGPGYTEAFF
>-|TRBV5-6|TRBJ1-1|many
TGTGCCAGCAGCTTGTCCCTCGGGGGGCCGATGAATTACTTT
CASSLSLGGPMNYF
>TRBD1|TRBV2|TRBJ1-2|few
TGTGCCAGCCAGGGGGCGGTTGGCTACACCTTC
CASQGAVGYTF
>TRBD2|TRBV7-8|TRBJ2-5|-
TGTGCCAGCAGCTCCGGGACTAGCGGGGGGAGAGAGACCCAGTACTTC
CASSSGTSGGRETQYF
>-|TRBV19|TRBJ2-7|-
TGTGCCAGTAGTCCGACAGGCGGGGGATACGAGCAGTACTTC
CASSPTGGGYEQYF
>-|TRBV6-1|TRBJ2-2|many
TGTGCCAGCAGACCGATGAGGGACCACACCGGGGAGCTGTTTTTT
CASRPMRDHTGELFF
>-|TRBV18|TRBJ2-1|-
TGTGTCAGCTCATTCCGGGGGCGATCCTACAATGAGCAGTTCTTC
CVSSFRGRSYNEQFF
>-|TRBV12-3/TRBV12-4|TRBJ1-5|many
TGTGCCAGCACATGGGACTTGGGACAGCCCCAGCATTTT
CASTWDLGQPQHF
>-|TRBV7-2|TRBJ2-7|many
TGTGCCAGCAGACCCGGGAGTTCCTACGAGCAGTACTTC
CASRPGSSYEQYF
>-|TRBV11-2|TRBJ2-5|many
TGTGCCAGCAGCTTGTACGAGGGGCTGGAGACCCAGTACTTC
CASSLYEGLETQYF
>-|TRBV9|TRBJ2-1|many
TGTGCCAGCAGCCTAATGAGCTCCTACAATGAGCAGTTCTTC
CASSLMSSYNEQFF
>TRBD1|TRBV19|TRBJ1-1|-
TGTGCCAGTAGTATAGGGTCCCAGGGGGCCACTGAAGCTTTCTTT
CASSIGSQGATEAFF
>-|TRBV25-1|TRBJ2-5|-
TGTGCCAGCAGCCCGGACACGGGACAAGAGACCCAGTACTTC
CASSPDTGQETQYF
>-|TRBV28|TRBJ1-5|many
TGTGCCAGCACCACGGATGCAGGCTATCAGCCCCAGCATTTT
CASTTDAGYQPQHF
>TRBD2|TRBV10-3|TRBJ2-3|many
TGTGCCATCAGGACGGGGACTAGTATTAGCACAGATACGCAGTATTTT
CAIRTGTSISTDTQYF
>TRBD2|TRBV5-5|TRBJ2-1|many
TGTGCCAGCAGCTGGACTAGCGGGACCTACAATGAGCAGTTCTTC
CASSWTSGTYNEQFF
>-|TRBV20-1|TRBJ2-3|many
TGCAGTGTCACAATAGCCGTGGGTACAGATACGCAGTATTTT
CSVTIAVGTDTQYF
>TRBD1|TRBV18|TRBJ1-5|-
TGTGCCAGCTCACCGCAGACAGGGTTGAATCAGCCCCAGCATTTT
CASSPQTGLNQPQHF
>-|TRBV4-3|TRBJ1-1|-
TGCGCCAGCAGCCAAGACCCCCCTGGAGCAGGCCCCAGTCAAGCTTTCTTT
CASSQDPPGAGPSQAFF
>-|TRBV2|TRBJ1-2|few
TGTGCCAGCAGTGGCGGGACCGCAAGCTTC
CASSGGTASF
>TRBD2|TRBV20-1|TRBJ2-5|few
TGCAGTGCTCCATGGACTAGCGGGGGGGAAGAGACCCAGTACTTC
CSAPWTSGGEETQYF
>TRBD2|TRBV29-1|TRBJ2-5|few
TGCAGCGTCGGACTAGCGGGAGGGCCGGGGCAAGAGACCCAGTACTTC
CSVGLAGGPGQETQYF
>TRBD2|TRBV5-6|TRBJ2-5|few
TGTGCCAGCAGCGACGGGCTAGCGGGGGGGGCGTTGCAAGAGACCCAGTACTTC
CASSDGLAGGALQETQYF
>-|TRBV29-1|TRBJ1-2|many
TGCAGCGTTGAGGATAGTAACTATGGCTACACCTTC
CSVEDSNYGYTF
>-|TRBV12-3/TRBV12-4|TRBJ1-5|many
TGTGCCAGCAGCCTCGGAGGATATAGCAATCAGCCCCAGCATTTT
CASSLGGYSNQPQHF
>TRBD2|TRBV4-3|TRBJ2-1|many
TGCGCCAGCCGGCGGGGACTAGGAGTAGATGAGCAGTTCTTC
CASRRGLGVDEQFF
>-|TRBV28|TRBJ2-7|-
TGTGCCAGCAGCATCACAGACTACGAGCAGTACTTC
CASSITDYEQYF
>TRBD1|TRBV12-3/TRBV12-4|TRBJ1-4|many
TGTGCCAGCAGCCCCGGACAGGGAAACAATGAAAAACTGTTTTTT
CASSPGQGNNEKLFF
>TRBD1|TRBV28|TRBJ2-1|-
TGTGCCAGCAGTTTAGGAGACAGGGTGGGGAATGAGCAGTTCTTC
CASSLGDRVGNEQFF
>TRBD1|TRBV27|TRBJ1-2|-
TGTGCCAGCAGTCAACAGGGGGCGCATGGCTACACCTTC
CASSQQGAHGYTF
>-|TRBV28|TRBJ1-1|-
TGTGCCAGCAGTGCCCTCGGACGAGAAGCGTCCACTGAAGCTTTCTTT
CASSALGREASTEAFF
>-|TRBV5-1|TRBJ2-2|-
TGCGCCAGCAGCCTGTCCCGCCCCACCGAGGAGCTGTTTTTT
CASSLSRPTEELFF
>TRBD1|TRBV2|TRBJ1-2|once
TGTGCCAGCAGGTGGACAGGGGGGAACTATGGCTACACCTTC
CASRWTGGNYGYTF
>-|TRBV5-5|TRBJ1-2|-
TGTGCCAGCAGCTTGAGTTGGGCAGGGCCCTCAAACTATGGCTACACCTTC
CASSLSWAGPSNYGYTF
>-|TRBV19|TRBJ2-3|few
TGTGCCAGTAGTCGTAGGGGTGTGATTACAGATACGCAGTATTTT
CASSRRGVITDTQYF
>-|TRBV6-1|TRBJ1-5|many
TGTGCCAGCACTTCAGGACGGGACAATCAGCCCCAGCATTTT
CASTSGRDNQPQHF
>-|TRBV29-1|TRBJ2-3|few
TGCAGCGTTGAGGGGAGGTTTAGCACAGATACGCAGTATTTT
CSVEGRFSTDTQYF
>-|TRBV6-2/TRBV6-3|TRBJ2-1|-
TGTGCCAACAGCTTCGGGACTTCTACCCCAATCAATGAGCAGTTCTTC
CANSFGTSTPINEQFF
>TRBD2|TRBV5-1|TRBJ2-5|-
TGCGCCAGCAGCTCGGGACTAGCGGACTTCCAAGAGACCCAGTACTTC
CASSSGLADFQETQYF
>-|TRBV6-1|TRBJ2-3|-
TGTGCCAGCAGGGAGGGTAGCGGACACACAGATACGCAGTATTTT
CASREGSGHTDTQYF
>TRBD1|TRBV6-5|TRBJ2-2|many
TGTGCCAGCAGTTACGAGGGGGCGCGCACCGGGGAGCTGTTTTTT
CASSYEGARTGELFF
>TRBD1|TRBV12-3/TRBV12-4|TRBJ1-1|many
TGTGCCAGCAGTTCAGGGGGGAACGCGAACACTGAAGCTTTCTTT
CASSSGGNANTEAFF
>TRBD1|TRBV2|TRBJ2-3|many
TGTGCCAGCAGTGAAGGACAGGGTGTAGATACGCAGTATTTT
CASSEGQGVDTQYF
>TRBD1|TRBV6-1|TRBJ2-2|-
TGTGCCAGCAGTGAACCCGGGACAGGGTGGACCGGGGAGCTGTTTTTT
CASSEPGTGWTGELFF
>-|TRBV12-3/TRBV12-4|TRBJ1-4|many
TGTGCCAGCAGAGGCCTGAGGGATGAAAAACTGTTTTTT
CASRGLRDEKLFF
>-|TRBV6-4|TRBJ1-1|few
TGTGCCAGCAGCCCCGGGAGGAGGGGCACTGAAGCTTTCTTT
CASSPGRRGTEAFF
>-|TRBV20-1|TRBJ2-5|many
TGCAGTGCTAGAGATAGGGCTAGCTCCGGAGAGACCCAGTACTTC
CSARDRASSGETQYF